This T cell receptor (beta chain) comes out of a study of T cells after yellow fever vaccination. Study results and limitations: Among all clonotypes, a small share was observed in both CD4 and CD8 compartments.

The CDR3 contains 16 residues. Trimming took off 0 bases at V and 1 base at J, with 14 bases between the two ends. Germline assignment: CDR1 SGHRS and CDR2 YFSETQ. Generation of TCR cDNA used 5'RACE template switching (which added a universal primer site and UMIs). TCRdb re-derived calls from the 5' RACE reads in MiXCR, one entry per CDR3 protein. This table holds some 500,000 distinct CDR3 sequences, less than 15% found once. This clonotype was seen only a few times. Its antigen is currently unknown. The clonotype originates from a man aged 25-45 years who received the YFV17D yellow fever vaccine. The chain is built from TRBV5-1 and TRBJ2-7, with D possibly matching TRBD2 (5 bases). The sample here was PBMCs, taken on the day of the yellow fever booster vaccination. Written as DNA, the CDR3 is TGCGCCAGCAGCTTGGACGTGGGAGTAGGGTCCTACGAGCAGTACTTC. Translation: CASSLDVGVGSYEQYF.